This entry concerns a single TCR beta chain. Its specificity is unknown. Extracted PBMC RNA gave rise to the TCR library. EDTA tubes were used for drawing around 9 milliliters of peripheral blood. The entry originates in a study of regulatory T cells in long-lasting Graves disease. The CDR3 covers 16 residues. The J segment lost 7 bases and the V segment lost 2 bases, leaving 13 bases of the junction unmatched. From germline, CDR1 is SGHRS and CDR2 YFSETQ. MiXCR was run by TCRdb on the reads, yielding one entry per CDR3 protein. This table has approximately 670 distinct CDR3 sequences, approximately 59% appearing once. The study's findings and limits: Patients whose Graves' disease persisted exhibited lower TCR diversity than those newly diagnosed. Among the persistent patients, fewer than 3,000 public clonotypes were shared, more than the approximately 1,000 shared among new patients. The study found TRBV28, TRBJ1-2 and TRBJ2-5 favored in persistent disease.

The chain joins TRBV5-1 to TRBJ2-5, with 8 nucleotides matching TRBD2. The source is a female donor with Graves disease. The source material was peripheral blood mononuclear cells (PBMCs), sampled with antithyroid drug treatment, in newly diagnosed or persistent Graves disease (not recorded which). The CDR3 region has the DNA TGCGCCAGCAGCTTCACCCGGACTAGCCCCGGAGGGACCCAGTACTTC. As protein: CASSFTRTSPGGTQYF.